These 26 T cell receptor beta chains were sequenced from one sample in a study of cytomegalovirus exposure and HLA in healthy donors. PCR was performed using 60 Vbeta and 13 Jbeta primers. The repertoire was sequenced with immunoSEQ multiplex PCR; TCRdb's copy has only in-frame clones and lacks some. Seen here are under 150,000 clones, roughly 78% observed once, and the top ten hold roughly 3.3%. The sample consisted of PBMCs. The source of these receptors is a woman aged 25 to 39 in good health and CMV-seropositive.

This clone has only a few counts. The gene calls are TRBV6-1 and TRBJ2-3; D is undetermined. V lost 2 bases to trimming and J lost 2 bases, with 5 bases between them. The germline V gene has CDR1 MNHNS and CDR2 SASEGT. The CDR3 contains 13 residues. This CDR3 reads CASSERATDTQYF. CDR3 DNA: TGTGCCAGCAGTGAAAGAGCCACAGATACGCAGTATTTT.

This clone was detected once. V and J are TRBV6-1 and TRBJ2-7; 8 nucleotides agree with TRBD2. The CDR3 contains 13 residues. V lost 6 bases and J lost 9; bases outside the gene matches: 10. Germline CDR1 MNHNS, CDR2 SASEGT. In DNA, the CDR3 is TGTGCCAGCAGGGAGGGACTCGCGGGAGGGCAGTACTTC. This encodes CASREGLAGGQYF.

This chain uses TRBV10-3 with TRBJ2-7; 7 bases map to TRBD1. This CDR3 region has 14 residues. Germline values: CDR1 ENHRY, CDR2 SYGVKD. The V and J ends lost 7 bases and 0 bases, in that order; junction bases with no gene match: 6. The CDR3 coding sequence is TGTGCCATCAAACAGGGGCCCTCCTCCTACGAGCAGTACTTC. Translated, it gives CAIKQGPSSYEQYF.

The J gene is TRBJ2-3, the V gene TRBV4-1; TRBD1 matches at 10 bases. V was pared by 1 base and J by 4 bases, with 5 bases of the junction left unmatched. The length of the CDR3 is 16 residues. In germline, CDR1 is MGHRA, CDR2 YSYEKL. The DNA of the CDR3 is TGCGCCAGCAGCCAAGTGGGGACAGGGGTTGCAGATACGCAGTATTTT. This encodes CASSQVGTGVADTQYF.

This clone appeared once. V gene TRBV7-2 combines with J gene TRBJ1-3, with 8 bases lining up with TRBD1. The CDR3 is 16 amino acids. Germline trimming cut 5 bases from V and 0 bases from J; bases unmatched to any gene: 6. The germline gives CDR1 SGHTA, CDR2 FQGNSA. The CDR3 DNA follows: TGTGCCAGCAGCGGACAGGGAATACTCTCTGGAAACACCATATATTTT. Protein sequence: CASSGQGILSGNTIYF.

CDR3 sequence (DNA): TGCGCCAGCAGCTTGCGAGGAAGCGGGGAAGAGACCCAGTACTTC. It encodes CASSLRGSGEETQYF. This chain links TRBV5-1 with TRBJ2-5, with TRBD2 matching 7 bases. The CDR3 is 15 amino acids. Germline V gives CDR1 SGHRS, CDR2 YFSETQ. With V trimmed by 1 base and J by 3 bases, 6 bases remained unmatched.

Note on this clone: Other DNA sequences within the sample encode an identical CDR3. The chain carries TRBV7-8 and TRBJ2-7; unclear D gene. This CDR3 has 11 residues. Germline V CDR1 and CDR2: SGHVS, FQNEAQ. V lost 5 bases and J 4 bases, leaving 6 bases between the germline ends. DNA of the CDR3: TGTGCCAGCAGCACCAGTTACGAGCAGTACTTC. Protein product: CASSTSYEQYF.

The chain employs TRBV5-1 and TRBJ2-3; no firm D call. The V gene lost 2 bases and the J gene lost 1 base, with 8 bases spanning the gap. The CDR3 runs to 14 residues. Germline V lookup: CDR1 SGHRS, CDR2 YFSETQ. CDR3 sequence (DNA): TGCGCCAGCAGCTTCCAGCGTGGCACAGATACGCAGTATTTT. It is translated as CASSFQRGTDTQYF.

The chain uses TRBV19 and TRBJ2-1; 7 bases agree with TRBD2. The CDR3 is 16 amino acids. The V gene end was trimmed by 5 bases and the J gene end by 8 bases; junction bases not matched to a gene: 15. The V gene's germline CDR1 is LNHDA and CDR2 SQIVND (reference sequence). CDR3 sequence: CASSPDPSGIPYEQFF. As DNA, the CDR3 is TGTGCCAGTAGTCCAGACCCTAGCGGAATACCCTATGAGCAGTTCTTC.

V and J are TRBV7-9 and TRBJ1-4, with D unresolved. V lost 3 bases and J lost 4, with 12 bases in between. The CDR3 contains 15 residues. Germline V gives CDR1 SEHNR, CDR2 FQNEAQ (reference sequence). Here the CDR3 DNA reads TGTGCCAGCAGCTTGACAAAACGGTTTAATGAAAAACTGTTTTTT. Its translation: CASSLTKRFNEKLFF.

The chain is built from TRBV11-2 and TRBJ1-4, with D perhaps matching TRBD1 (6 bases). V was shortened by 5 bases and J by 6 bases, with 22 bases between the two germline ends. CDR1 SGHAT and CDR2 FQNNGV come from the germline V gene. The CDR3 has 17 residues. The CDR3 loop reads CASSPKGYGGSDEKLFF. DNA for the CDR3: TGTGCCAGCAGCCCCAAGGGGTATGGGGGCAGTGATGAAAAACTGTTTTTT.

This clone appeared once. CDR3 bases: TGCGCCAGCAGCTTGGTTGGACTAGCGGTCAATGAGCAGTTCTTC. Protein: CASSLVGLAVNEQFF. The genes are TRBV5-1 and TRBJ2-1; 10 positions match TRBD2. V shed 0 bases and J 6 bases; nucleotides not matched to a gene: 3. CDR3 length equals 15 residues. CDR1 is SGHRS and CDR2 is YFSETQ in the germline V gene.

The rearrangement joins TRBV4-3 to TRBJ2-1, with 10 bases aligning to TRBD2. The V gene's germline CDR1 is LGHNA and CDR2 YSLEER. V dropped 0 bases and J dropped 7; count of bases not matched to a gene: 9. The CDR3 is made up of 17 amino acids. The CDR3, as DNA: TGCGCCAGCAGCCAAGATGTAGCGGGGGGCTCCCGGAATGAGCAGTTCTTC. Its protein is CASSQDVAGGSRNEQFF.

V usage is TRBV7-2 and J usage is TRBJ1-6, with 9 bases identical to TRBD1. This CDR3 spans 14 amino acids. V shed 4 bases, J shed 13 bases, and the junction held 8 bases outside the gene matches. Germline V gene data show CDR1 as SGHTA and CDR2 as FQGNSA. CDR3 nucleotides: TGTGCCAGCAGCTCGGGACAGGGCTTCGGTCCCCTCCACTTT. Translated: CASSSGQGFGPLHF.

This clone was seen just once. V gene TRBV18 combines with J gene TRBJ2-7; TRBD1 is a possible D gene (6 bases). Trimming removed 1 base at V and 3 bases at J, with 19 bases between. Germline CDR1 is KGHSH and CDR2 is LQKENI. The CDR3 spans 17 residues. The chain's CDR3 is CASSPRQVLVSSYEQYF. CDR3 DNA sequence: TGTGCCAGCTCACCACGACAGGTCTTGGTATCGAGCTACGAGCAGTACTTC.

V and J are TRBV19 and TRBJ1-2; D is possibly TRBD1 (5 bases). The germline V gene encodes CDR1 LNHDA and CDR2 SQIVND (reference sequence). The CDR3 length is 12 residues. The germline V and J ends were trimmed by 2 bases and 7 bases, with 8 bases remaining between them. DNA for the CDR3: TGTGCCAGTAGTATAAGGGGCTGTGGCTACACCTTC. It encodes CASSIRGCGYTF. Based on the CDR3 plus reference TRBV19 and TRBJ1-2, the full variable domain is DGGITQSPKYLFRKEGQNVTLSCEQNLNHDAMYWYRQDPGQGLRLIYYSQIVNDFQKGDIAEGYSVSREKKESFPLTVTSAQKNPTAFYLCASSIRGCGYTFGSGTRLTVV.

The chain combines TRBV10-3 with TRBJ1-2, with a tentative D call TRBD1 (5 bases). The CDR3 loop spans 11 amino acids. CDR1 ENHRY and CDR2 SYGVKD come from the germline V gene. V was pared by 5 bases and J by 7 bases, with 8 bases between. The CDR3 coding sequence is TGTGCCATCAGTACGGGGGTTGGCTACACCTTC. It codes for CAISTGVGYTF.

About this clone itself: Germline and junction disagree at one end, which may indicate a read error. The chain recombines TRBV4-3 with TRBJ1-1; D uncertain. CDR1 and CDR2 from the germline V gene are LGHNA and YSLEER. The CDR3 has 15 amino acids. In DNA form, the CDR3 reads TGCGCCAGCAGCCAAGTTAGCGGAGGGAACGCTGAAGCTTTCTTT. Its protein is CASSQVSGGNAEAFF.

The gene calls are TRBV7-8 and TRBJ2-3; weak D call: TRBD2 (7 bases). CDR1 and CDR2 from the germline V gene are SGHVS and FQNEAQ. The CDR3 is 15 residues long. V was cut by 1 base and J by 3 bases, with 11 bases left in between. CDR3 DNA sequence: TGTGCCAGCAGCTTAGGGGGGGGGCTGACAGATACGCAGTATTTT. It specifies CASSLGGGLTDTQYF.

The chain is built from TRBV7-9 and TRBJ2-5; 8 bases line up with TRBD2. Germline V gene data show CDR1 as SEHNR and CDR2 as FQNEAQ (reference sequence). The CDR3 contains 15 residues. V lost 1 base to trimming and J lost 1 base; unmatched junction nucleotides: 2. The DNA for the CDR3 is TGTGCCAGCAGCTTAGGGACTAGCAGCCAAGAGACCCAGTACTTC. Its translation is CASSLGTSSQETQYF.

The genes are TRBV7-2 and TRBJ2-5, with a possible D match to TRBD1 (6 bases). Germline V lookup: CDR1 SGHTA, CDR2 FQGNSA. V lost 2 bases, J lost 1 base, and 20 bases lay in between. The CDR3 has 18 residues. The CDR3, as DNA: TGTGCCAGCAGCTTACCCCCCGGGACACATTCCCTCCAAGAGACCCAGTACTTC. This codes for CASSLPPGTHSLQETQYF.

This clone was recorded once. The CDR3 here is CASSPGINEQFF. The CDR3 DNA sequence: TGTGCCAGCAGCCCCGGGATCAATGAGCAGTTCTTC. The J gene is TRBJ2-1, the V gene TRBV7-9; the D gene is possibly TRBD2 (5 bases). The CDR3 loop spans 12 amino acids. Germline V gene lookup returns CDR1 SEHNR and CDR2 FQNEAQ (reference sequence). Trimming stripped 5 bases from V and 6 bases from J, with 8 bases between.

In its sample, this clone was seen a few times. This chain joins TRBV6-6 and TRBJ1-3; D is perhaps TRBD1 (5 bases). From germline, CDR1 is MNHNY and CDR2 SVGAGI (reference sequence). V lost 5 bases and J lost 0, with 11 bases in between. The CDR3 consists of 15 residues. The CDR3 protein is CASSPQGLSGNTIYF. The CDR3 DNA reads TGTGCCAGCAGTCCCCAGGGCCTCTCTGGAAACACCATATATTTT.

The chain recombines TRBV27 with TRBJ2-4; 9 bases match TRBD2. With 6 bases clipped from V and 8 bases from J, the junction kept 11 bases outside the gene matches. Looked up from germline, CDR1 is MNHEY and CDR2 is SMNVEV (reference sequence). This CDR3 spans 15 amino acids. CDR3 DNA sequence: TGTGCCAGCAGAGGTCAGGGCGGGGGGGCGGACATTCAGTACTTC. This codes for CASRGQGGGADIQYF.

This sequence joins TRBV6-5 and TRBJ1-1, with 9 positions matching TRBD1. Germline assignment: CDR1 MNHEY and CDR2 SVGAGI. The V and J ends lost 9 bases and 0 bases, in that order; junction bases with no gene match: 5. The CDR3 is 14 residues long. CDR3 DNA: TGTGCCAGAACAGGGGGCGGAGTGAACACTGAAGCTTTCTTT. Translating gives CARTGGGVNTEAFF.

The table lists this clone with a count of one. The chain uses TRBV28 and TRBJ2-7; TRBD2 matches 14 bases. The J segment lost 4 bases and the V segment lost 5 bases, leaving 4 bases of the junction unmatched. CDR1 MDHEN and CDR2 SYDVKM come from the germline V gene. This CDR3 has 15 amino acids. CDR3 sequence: CASSARLAGGYEQYF. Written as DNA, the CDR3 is TGTGCCAGCAGTGCGAGACTAGCGGGGGGGTACGAGCAGTACTTC. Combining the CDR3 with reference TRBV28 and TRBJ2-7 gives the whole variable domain DVKVTQSSRYLVKRTGEKVFLECVQDMDHENMFWYRQDPGLGLRLIYFSYDVKMKEKGDIPEGYSVSREKKERFSLILESASTNQTSMYLCASSARLAGGYEQYFGPGTRLTVT.